This TCR beta chain was obtained from a study of CD8 T cell repertoires and HIV-1 epitope variants. On the study more broadly: Control wells had CMV/EBV/flu peptides, negative Ebola AY9, or no peptide. The baseline condition was 1M T cells left uncultured. Study conclusions and caveats: Of eight or nine antigen-specific beta clonotypes, 5 or 6 appeared to cross-react with escape variants.

V was pared by 0 bases and J by 5 bases, with 9 bases between. The CDR3 loop spans 14 amino acids. CDR1 is SGDLS and CDR2 is YYNGEE in the germline V gene. For this clone: As yet, its antigen is unknown.

Method: immunoSEQ multiplex PCR; TCRdb's copy keeps in-frame clones and lacks some. The repertoire holds some 100,000 clones, 74% seen once, with roughly 25% in the top ten. Material for sequencing was uncultured baseline CD8+ T cells from peripheral blood mononuclear cells (PBMCs). The clonotype comes from a male donor with HIV. The V and J genes are TRBV9 and TRBJ1-5; TRBD1 might be the D (6 bases). The CDR3 bases are TGTGCCAGCAGCGTAGGGGGGGCACATCAGCCCCAGCATTTT. Protein: CASSVGGAHQPQHF.